One T cell receptor beta chain is described in this entry. Per the germline V gene, CDR1 is SGHRS and CDR2 is YFSETQ. The CDR3 consists of 15 residues. V shed 4 bases and J 4 bases; nucleotides not matched to a gene: 8. This specimen comes from a study of T cell responses to AZD1222 COVID-19 vaccine. Assay used: immunoSEQ multiplex PCR; TCRdb lists only in-frame clones, some missing. The table has approximately 90,000 clones, over 85% seen once; the top ten hold under 4%. The V and J genes are TRBV5-1 and TRBJ2-7; 10 bases line up with TRBD2. The sequences come from peripheral blood, collected on day 0 of AZD1222 vaccination. The receptor comes from an adult in good health. The CDR3: CASSLGSGRMYEQYF. As DNA, the CDR3 is TGCGCCAGCAGCCTGGGTAGCGGGAGGATGTACGAGCAGTACTTC.